This T cell receptor beta chain was identified during a study of T cells in localized non-small cell lung cancer. Repertoires were generated with immunoSEQ multiplex PCR, while TCRdb's copy carries only in-frame clones and drops some. The data hold 30,000 to 40,000 clones, with around 73% observed a single time. J was trimmed by 1 base and V by 4 bases; bases with no gene match: 8. This CDR3 spans 16 amino acids. Germline V CDR1 and CDR2: MNHNS, SASEGT. Source: peripheral blood, taken before any cancer treatment. This TCR was sampled from a male donor aged 60 or over with stage II squamous cell lung carcinoma. V usage is TRBV6-1 and J usage is TRBJ2-3, with 7 positions matching TRBD2. The CDR3 DNA sequence: TGTGCCAGCAGTGGAAGGTGGGGAGGGGGCACAGATACGCAGTATTTT. This translates into CASSGRWGGGTDTQYF.